This entry lists 2 T cell receptor beta chains sequenced from one sample in a study of OX40 agonist ivuxolimab in advanced cancers. This table comes from immunoSEQ multiplex PCR, and its TCRdb copy is limited to in-frame clones, with some not included. The data hold tens of thousands of clones, with roughly 90% observed a single time. Sequencing used CD4+ or CD8+ T cells sorted from blood, obtained in a trial of the OX40 agonist ivuxolimab. These receptors were taken from an adult with an advanced solid tumor such as melanoma, head and neck, liver or kidney cancer.

The V gene is TRBV5-6, the J gene TRBJ2-4; no reliable D call. Germline values: CDR1 SGHDT, CDR2 YYEEEE. The length of the CDR3 is 15 residues. V lost 1 base and J 6 bases, leaving 14 bases between the germline ends. CDR3 protein: CASSLMEAPRNIQYF. The DNA for the CDR3 is TGTGCCAGCAGCTTGATGGAAGCCCCCAGAAACATTCAGTACTTC.

V is TRBV2 and J is TRBJ1-5; D uncertain. The germline V and J ends were trimmed by 6 bases and 3 bases, with 9 bases remaining between them. CDR3 length equals 13 residues. CDR1 SNHLY and CDR2 FYNNEI come from the germline V gene. CDR3 in DNA: TGTGCCAGCAGGGTTGAATACAATCAGCCCCAGCATTTT. Translated, it gives CASRVEYNQPQHF.